These 17 T cell receptor beta chains originate from one sample sequenced in a study of read filtering for tumor transcriptome and immune sequencing. The library was built from 400 to 500 ng RNA with molecular barcoded adaptors for alpha/delta and beta/gamma chains. TCRdb used MiXCR to reprocess the reads, holding one entry per CDR3 protein. The table lists some 62,000 distinct CDR3 sequences, about 14% of them singletons. What was sequenced was a population of CD138-negative cells sorted from bone marrow. These receptors originate from a donor aged 40 or over with multiple myeloma.

A word on this clonotype: The junction shows a germline mismatch at one end, possibly a read error. V gene TRBV30 combines with J gene TRBJ1-2; D unresolved. The germline V gene has CDR1 GTSNPN and CDR2 SVGIG (reference sequence). CDR3 length equals 15 residues. The CDR3: CAWSVDPGGNYGYTF. DNA for the CDR3: TGCGCCTGGAGTGTAGACCCAGGTGGTAACTATGGCTACACCTTC.

The chain couples TRBV7-9 to TRBJ2-2; 12 bases match TRBD2. This CDR3 region has 16 residues. Germline V gives CDR1 SEHNR, CDR2 FQNEAQ (reference sequence). The J segment lost 5 bases and the V segment lost 5 bases, leaving 6 bases of the junction unmatched. CDR3 sequence reads: CASSPPGTSGTGELFF. The CDR3 DNA reads as TGTGCCAGCAGCCCCCCCGGGACTAGCGGGACCGGGGAGCTGTTTTTT.

In the case of this clonotype: A much larger clone is a single base away; this may be a read error. The gene calls are TRBV3-1 and TRBJ1-1, with no clear D. This CDR3 region has 15 residues. The germline V gene encodes CDR1 LGHDT and CDR2 YNNKEL (reference sequence). The V end lost 2 bases, the J end lost 3 bases, and 13 bases lay between the germline ends. The CDR3 loop is CASSQSGSPYTEAFF. CDR3 nucleotides: TGTGCCAGCAGCCAAAGCGGCAGTCCTTACACTGAAGCTTTCTTT.

This clonotype was detected only a few times. This sequence joins TRBV29-1 and TRBJ1-3, with a tentative D call TRBD1 (5 bases). Looked up from germline, CDR1 is SQVTM and CDR2 is ANQGSEA. The CDR3 consists of 14 residues. V dropped 1 base and J dropped 0 bases, with 7 bases sitting between them. The CDR3 region has the DNA TGCAGCGTTGAAGGGGGGAACTCTGGAAACACCATATATTTT. It codes for CSVEGGNSGNTIYF.

This clonotype was counted many times. The CDR3 sequence is CASSVAGIGFLGEQFF. The CDR3 nucleotides read TGTGCCAGCAGCGTAGCCGGGATAGGCTTCTTGGGCGAGCAGTTCTTC. The chain combines TRBV9 with TRBJ2-1; D is perhaps TRBD2 (5 bases). The CDR3 is 16 amino acids. Looked up from germline, CDR1 is SGDLS and CDR2 is YYNGEE. Trimming removed 0 bases at V and 10 bases at J, with 20 bases between. Drawing the rest from reference TRBV9 and TRBJ2-1, the complete variable domain is DSGVTQTPKHLITATGQRVTLRCSPRSGDLSVYWYQQSLDQGLQFLIQYYNGEERAKGNILERFSAQQFPDLHSELNLSSLELGDSALYFCASSVAGIGFLGEQFFGPGTRLTVL.

This clonotype was picked up many times. The CDR3 nucleotides are TGTGCCAGCAGCGTAGACTTCTCTGGGGCCAACGTCCTGACTTTC. This translates into CASSVDFSGANVLTF. The rearrangement links TRBV9 to TRBJ2-6; unclear D gene. Germline V gene sequence: CDR1 SGDLS, CDR2 YYNGEE. Trimming stripped 0 bases from V and 0 bases from J, with 4 bases between. CDR3 size: 15 residues.

This clonotype was seen ten or more times. The V and J genes are TRBV20-1 and TRBJ2-3; D possibly matches TRBD1 or TRBD2 (5 bases each). The V and J ends lost 1 base and 1 base respectively, with 9 bases between them. This CDR3 is built from 14 residues. Germline V gene data show CDR1 as DFQATT and CDR2 as SNEGSKA (reference sequence). The chain's CDR3 is CSARVVGGTDTQYF. As DNA, the CDR3 is TGCAGTGCTAGAGTGGTGGGGGGCACAGATACGCAGTATTTT.

This clonotype has ten or more counts. V is TRBV7-9 and J is TRBJ2-1; 7 bases align to TRBD2. V was pared by 1 base and J by 2 bases, with 2 bases of the junction left unmatched. Germline V gene sequence: CDR1 SEHNR, CDR2 FQNEAQ (reference sequence). This CDR3 spans 15 amino acids. CDR3 DNA sequence: TGTGCCAGCAGCTTAGTAGCGGGCACCTACAATGAGCAGTTCTTC. Translating gives CASSLVAGTYNEQFF.

This clonotype appeared many times. The chain uses TRBV5-1 and TRBJ2-1; 8 nucleotides agree with TRBD1. The CDR3 has 14 amino acids. The junction had 4 bases not matched to a gene; V was cut back by 3 bases and J by 5 bases. Germline V CDR1 and CDR2: SGHRS, YFSETQ. CDR3 DNA: TGCGCCAGCAGCTCGGGGGACAGGAACAATGAGCAGTTCTTC. Protein sequence: CASSSGDRNNEQFF.

This clonotype was counted many times. The chain links TRBV5-1 to TRBJ2-1; 7 bases match TRBD2. The V gene end was trimmed by 7 bases and the J gene end by 3 bases; junction bases not matched to a gene: 10. The length of the CDR3 is 15 residues. Germline CDR1 reads SGHRS; CDR2 reads YFSETQ. The CDR3 reads CASSPGAGDYNEQFF. The CDR3 DNA is TGCGCCAGCTCCCCCGGGGCGGGAGACTACAATGAGCAGTTCTTC.

Ten or more counts support this clonotype. This chain joins TRBV27 and TRBJ2-2, with D possibly matching TRBD1 (5 bases). This CDR3 contains 13 residues. Germline loops: CDR1 MNHEY, CDR2 SMNVEV (reference sequence). The germline V and J ends were trimmed by 7 bases and 6 bases, with 12 bases remaining between them. The CDR3 spells CASTQGYPGELFF. CDR3 in DNA: TGTGCCAGCACCCAGGGTTACCCCGGGGAGCTGTTTTTT.

This clonotype was picked up many times. The chain has TRBV29-1 and TRBJ1-5; no firm D call. Germline-derived CDR1 and CDR2 are SQVTM and ANQGSEA. The CDR3 has 12 residues. With 5 bases removed from V and 4 bases from J, the gap between germline ends came to 9 bases. In nucleotides, the CDR3 is TGCAGCGTTCAGGCGGCTAATCAGCCCCAGCATTTT. It translates to CSVQAANQPQHF.

This clonotype was seen repeatedly, ten times or more. The chain uses TRBV7-2 and TRBJ2-2; 7 bases fit TRBD1. The V gene's germline CDR1 is SGHTA and CDR2 FQGNSA. J was trimmed by 7 bases and V by 5 bases; bases with no gene match: 10. The CDR3 has 15 amino acids. The CDR3 region is CASSPGGTPNGELFF. CDR3 in DNA: TGTGCCAGCAGCCCAGGGGGAACACCTAACGGGGAGCTGTTTTTT.

This clonotype occurred many times. V usage is TRBV7-8 and J usage is TRBJ1-1; 8 nucleotides line up with TRBD1. The germline V gene encodes CDR1 SGHVS and CDR2 FQNEAQ. CDR3 length: 16 residues. V shed 3 bases, J shed 3 bases, and the junction held 9 bases outside the gene matches. CDR3 residues: CASSFTAGTGDTEAFF. The DNA for the CDR3 is TGTGCCAGCAGCTTCACGGCCGGGACAGGAGACACTGAAGCTTTCTTT.

This clonotype showed up many times. The chain carries TRBV20-1 and TRBJ2-5; D unresolved. Trimming removed 2 bases at V and 5 bases at J, with 15 bases between. The CDR3 length is 14 residues. Looked up from germline, CDR1 is DFQATT and CDR2 is SNEGSKA (reference sequence). The CDR3 coding sequence is TGCAGTGCTAGATTACAGAACCTGGGGGAGACCCAGTACTTC. Translating it yields CSARLQNLGETQYF.

This chain joins TRBV28 and TRBJ2-7; TRBD2 is a possible D gene (6 bases). Trimming stripped 8 bases from V and 0 bases from J, with 20 bases between. The CDR3 length is 16 residues. Germline CDR1 and CDR2: MDHEN and SYDVKM. The CDR3 DNA reads TGTGCCAGCGGTTCACCCGGACTAAGAATCTCCTACGAGCAGTACTTC. This sequence encodes CASGSPGLRISYEQYF.

This clonotype was observed at least ten times. V usage is TRBV7-8 and J usage is TRBJ2-1; 10 nucleotides agree with TRBD2. The V gene's germline CDR1 is SGHVS and CDR2 FQNEAQ. J gave up 5 bases and V 2 bases, and 12 bases lay outside the gene matches. The CDR3 is 18 residues long. Here the CDR3 reads CASSLRTSGTLSNNEQFF. The DNA of the CDR3 is TGTGCCAGCAGCTTAAGAACTAGCGGGACCCTCTCGAACAATGAGCAGTTCTTC.